The sequence of this T cell receptor (beta chain) was determined in a study of T cells expressing NK-cell markers. CDR1 is MNHEY, CDR2 SVGAGI, per germline. The CDR3 runs 18 residues. TCRdb re-called the 5' RACE reads, yielding one record per CDR3 amino acid sequence without DNA. In total, the table holds 150,000 to 200,000 distinct CDR3 sequences. V is TRBV6-5 and J is TRBJ2-2; the TRBD2 assignment by TCRdb is unverifiable without DNA. The clonotype comes from a man aged 18 to 69 in good health. Sequenced sample: blood T cells: a sorted CD56 or NKG2C T cell subset, CD4+ or CD8+ T cells, or bulk PBMC T cells (not recorded which). CDR3 in amino acids: CASSYDSPQRGNTGELFF.